This T cell receptor (beta chain) was retrieved from a study of blood T cell repertoires in COVID-19. In the study overall: Some COVID-19 samples were acute and others convalescent; all came from the United States, Italy and Spain. The cDNA or gDNA used as material had been derived from T cells, B-cell-depleted T cells, or PBMCs.

As handled by the study authors: Reference gene primer amplification in the assay estimated nucleated cell counts. Some clones are missing from TCRdb's copy, which holds only in-frame ones; the method was immunoSEQ multiplex PCR. That table supplies the V and J calls and clone size; D and trimming were determined from the DNA. The sample consists of about 58,000 clones, less than 90% of them appearing once. CDR1 is SGHDN, CDR2 FVKESK, per germline. V was pared by 0 bases and J by 8 bases, with 9 bases of the junction left unmatched. This CDR3 comprises 15 residues. The specimen sequenced was peripheral blood. This chain connects TRBV14 to TRBJ2-7; TRBD2 matches 8 bases. The source is a woman in her seventies with active COVID-19. CDR3 bases: TGTGCCAGCAGCCAAGAAACCGGACTAGCTATCAAGCAGTACTTC. It codes for CASSQETGLAIKQYF.